Listed below are T cell receptor beta chains from one sample, sequenced in a study of T cell responses to AZD1222 COVID-19 vaccine. TCRdb keeps only in-frame clones here, not all; method: immunoSEQ multiplex PCR. The sample carries about 100,000 clones, nearly 95% recorded once. The sequencing here drew on peripheral blood, taken on day 0 of AZD1222 vaccination. The receptor source for this set is an adult in good health. CDR3s include the opening cysteine and the closing phenylalanine or tryptophan. The order of the fields is V gene, CDR3 length, clone size, J gene, D gene, CDR3 protein, CDR3 DNA. The D gene is left open where the match is weak. Size is omitted from some rows. Given values are once, few, many or a class for expanded clones.

v_call: TRBV5-6; cdr3_length: 12; clone_size: NA; j_call: TRBJ1-2; d_call: NA; cdr3_aa: CASSLTDYGYTF; cdr3_nt: TGTGCCAGCAGCTTGACAGACTATGGCTACACCTTC
v_call: TRBV6-5; cdr3_length: 16; clone_size: NA; j_call: TRBJ2-4; d_call: NA; cdr3_aa: CASSFMGARGSDIQYF; cdr3_nt: TGTGCCAGCAGTTTCATGGGGGCGAGGGGTAGCGACATTCAGTACTTC
v_call: TRBV28; cdr3_length: 14; clone_size: once; j_call: TRBJ2-2; d_call: NA; cdr3_aa: CASSRISYTGELFF; cdr3_nt: TGTGCCAGCAGTAGAATTTCATACACCGGGGAGCTGTTTTTT
v_call: TRBV5-6; cdr3_length: 13; clone_size: NA; j_call: TRBJ2-7; d_call: NA; cdr3_aa: CASSLDRTGGEYF; cdr3_nt: TGTGCCAGCAGCTTGGATAGGACCGGTGGGGAGTACTTC
v_call: TRBV6-6; cdr3_length: 15; clone_size: NA; j_call: TRBJ1-5; d_call: NA; cdr3_aa: CASSYRVQVVQPQHF; cdr3_nt: TGTGCCAGCAGTTACAGGGTGCAAGTCGTCCAGCCCCAGCATTTT
v_call: TRBV12-3/TRBV12-4; cdr3_length: 12; clone_size: NA; j_call: TRBJ1-5; d_call: NA; cdr3_aa: CASSLRPQPQHF; cdr3_nt: TGTGCCAGCAGTTTAAGGCCTCAGCCCCAGCATTTT
v_call: TRBV19; cdr3_length: 13; clone_size: NA; j_call: TRBJ1-2; d_call: TRBD1; cdr3_aa: CASSEDRAVGYTF; cdr3_nt: TGTGCCAGTAGTGAGGACAGGGCCGTTGGCTACACCTTC
v_call: TRBV9; cdr3_length: 15; clone_size: NA; j_call: TRBJ2-7; d_call: NA; cdr3_aa: CASSVSQGFSYEQYF; cdr3_nt: TGTGCCAGCAGCGTATCGCAGGGGTTCTCCTACGAGCAGTACTTC
v_call: TRBV27; cdr3_length: 14; clone_size: NA; j_call: TRBJ2-3; d_call: NA; cdr3_aa: CASRGTVTPDTQYF; cdr3_nt: TGTGCCAGCAGGGGGACGGTTACGCCAGATACGCAGTATTTT
v_call: TRBV28; cdr3_length: 12; clone_size: NA; j_call: TRBJ2-1; d_call: NA; cdr3_aa: CASSLVGQEQFF; cdr3_nt: TGTGCCAGCAGTTTAGTGGGACAAGAGCAGTTCTTC
v_call: TRBV5-4; cdr3_length: 18; clone_size: NA; j_call: TRBJ2-3; d_call: TRBD2; cdr3_aa: CASSPGGLAGGRVDTQYF; cdr3_nt: TGTGCCAGCAGCCCGGGGGGACTAGCGGGAGGCCGTGTGGATACGCAGTATTTT
v_call: TRBV18; cdr3_length: 13; clone_size: NA; j_call: TRBJ1-1; d_call: NA; cdr3_aa: CASSTGGNTEAFF; cdr3_nt: TGTGCCAGCTCAACGGGGGGGAACACTGAAGCTTTCTTT
v_call: TRBV2; cdr3_length: 14; clone_size: NA; j_call: TRBJ2-1; d_call: TRBD2; cdr3_aa: CASSASGMAHEQFF; cdr3_nt: TGTGCCAGCAGTGCTAGCGGGATGGCCCATGAGCAGTTCTTC
v_call: TRBV6-5; cdr3_length: 15; clone_size: NA; j_call: TRBJ2-1; d_call: TRBD2; cdr3_aa: CASSPGGSSYNEQFF; cdr3_nt: TGTGCCAGCAGTCCCGGGGGGAGCTCCTACAATGAGCAGTTCTTC
v_call: TRBV27; cdr3_length: 16; clone_size: NA; j_call: TRBJ2-3; d_call: NA; cdr3_aa: CASSAQGPRFTDTQYF; cdr3_nt: TGTGCCAGCAGTGCTCAGGGGCCGAGATTCACAGATACGCAGTATTTT
v_call: TRBV3-1/TRBV3-2; cdr3_length: 16; clone_size: NA; j_call: TRBJ1-2; d_call: TRBD1; cdr3_aa: CASSQDGRQGDYGYTF; cdr3_nt: TGTGCCAGCAGCCAAGATGGAAGACAGGGAGATTATGGCTACACCTTC
v_call: TRBV28; cdr3_length: 14; clone_size: NA; j_call: TRBJ2-1; d_call: NA; cdr3_aa: CASSFLSSYNEQFF; cdr3_nt: TGTGCCAGCAGTTTCCTTAGCTCCTACAATGAGCAGTTCTTC
v_call: TRBV6-5; cdr3_length: 15; clone_size: NA; j_call: TRBJ1-1; d_call: TRBD1; cdr3_aa: CASSYLQGWGTEAFF; cdr3_nt: TGTGCCAGCAGTTACCTACAGGGGTGGGGCACTGAAGCTTTCTTT
v_call: TRBV10-1; cdr3_length: 11; clone_size: once; j_call: TRBJ1-2; d_call: TRBD1; cdr3_aa: CATRTGRGYTF; cdr3_nt: TGCGCCACCCGGACAGGGCGCGGCTACACCTTC
v_call: TRBV6-2/TRBV6-3; cdr3_length: 16; clone_size: once; j_call: TRBJ1-1; d_call: NA; cdr3_aa: CASSYARGSPNTEAFF; cdr3_nt: TGTGCCAGCAGTTACGCCCGGGGGAGTCCGAACACTGAAGCTTTCTTT
v_call: TRBV19; cdr3_length: 14; clone_size: NA; j_call: TRBJ2-5; d_call: NA; cdr3_aa: CASSSGRIQETQYF; cdr3_nt: TGTGCCAGTAGTTCAGGACGGATCCAAGAGACCCAGTACTTC
v_call: TRBV28; cdr3_length: 20; clone_size: NA; j_call: TRBJ1-5; d_call: TRBD1; cdr3_aa: CASSMDRGKRIAGGNQPQHF; cdr3_nt: TGTGCCAGCAGTATGGACAGGGGGAAGAGGATAGCAGGGGGCAATCAGCCCCAGCATTTT
v_call: TRBV19; cdr3_length: 16; clone_size: NA; j_call: TRBJ2-7; d_call: TRBD2; cdr3_aa: CASSNLGREGSYEQYF; cdr3_nt: TGTGCCAGTAGTAACCTGGGGCGGGAGGGTTCCTACGAGCAGTACTTC
v_call: TRBV24-1; cdr3_length: 16; clone_size: few; j_call: TRBJ2-3; d_call: TRBD1; cdr3_aa: CATSDLGTGGVDTQYF; cdr3_nt: TGTGCCACCAGTGATTTAGGGACAGGGGGTGTAGATACGCAGTATTTT
v_call: TRBV6-5; cdr3_length: 14; clone_size: NA; j_call: TRBJ2-3; d_call: TRBD2; cdr3_aa: CASRPGGDTDTQYF; cdr3_nt: TGTGCCAGCAGGCCCGGGGGGGACACAGATACGCAGTATTTT
v_call: TRBV5-6; cdr3_length: 15; clone_size: NA; j_call: TRBJ2-6; d_call: TRBD2; cdr3_aa: CASTPLGGEANVLTF; cdr3_nt: TGTGCCAGCACCCCCCTCGGGGGGGAGGCCAACGTCCTGACTTTC
v_call: TRBV14; cdr3_length: 12; clone_size: NA; j_call: TRBJ1-2; d_call: NA; cdr3_aa: CASSQGVEGYTF; cdr3_nt: TGTGCCAGCAGCCAAGGAGTAGAGGGCTACACCTTC
v_call: TRBV19; cdr3_length: 14; clone_size: NA; j_call: TRBJ1-6; d_call: TRBD1; cdr3_aa: CASNQWTGDSPLHF; cdr3_nt: TGTGCCAGTAATCAGTGGACAGGGGATTCACCCCTCCACTTT
v_call: TRBV11-2; cdr3_length: 14; clone_size: NA; j_call: TRBJ1-1; d_call: NA; cdr3_aa: CASSLSGGGAEAFF; cdr3_nt: TGTGCCAGCAGCTTATCGGGGGGAGGGGCTGAAGCTTTCTTT
v_call: TRBV27; cdr3_length: 14; clone_size: NA; j_call: TRBJ1-5; d_call: NA; cdr3_aa: CASSSPSGNQPQHF; cdr3_nt: TGTGCCAGCAGTTCCCCTTCGGGCAATCAGCCCCAGCATTTT
v_call: TRBV27; cdr3_length: 14; clone_size: NA; j_call: TRBJ2-2; d_call: NA; cdr3_aa: CASSSTQNTGELFF; cdr3_nt: TGTGCCAGCAGTTCCACCCAGAACACCGGGGAGCTGTTTTTT
v_call: TRBV10-3; cdr3_length: 14; clone_size: NA; j_call: TRBJ1-3; d_call: NA; cdr3_aa: CAISEGPTGNTIYF; cdr3_nt: TGTGCCATCAGTGAGGGTCCGACGGGAAACACCATATATTTT
v_call: TRBV6-5; cdr3_length: 16; clone_size: NA; j_call: TRBJ2-1; d_call: NA; cdr3_aa: CASSYSNLDSYNEQFF; cdr3_nt: TGTGCCAGCAGTTACTCGAACCTCGACAGCTACAATGAGCAGTTCTTC
v_call: TRBV29-1; cdr3_length: 10; clone_size: NA; j_call: TRBJ2-3; d_call: NA; cdr3_aa: CSVGEGSQYF; cdr3_nt: TGCAGCGTTGGAGAGGGGTCGCAGTATTTT
v_call: TRBV5-6; cdr3_length: 19; clone_size: NA; j_call: TRBJ2-1; d_call: NA; cdr3_aa: CASSFFQGALQSSYNEQFF; cdr3_nt: TGTGCCAGCAGCTTCTTTCAAGGGGCCCTCCAAAGCTCCTACAATGAGCAGTTCTTC
v_call: TRBV10-3; cdr3_length: 15; clone_size: once; j_call: TRBJ1-5; d_call: TRBD1; cdr3_aa: CAISDVAGGHQPQHF; cdr3_nt: TGTGCCATCAGTGATGTGGCAGGGGGCCATCAGCCCCAGCATTTT
v_call: TRBV15; cdr3_length: 16; clone_size: NA; j_call: TRBJ1-3; d_call: NA; cdr3_aa: CATSRDQLPEGNTIYF; cdr3_nt: TGTGCCACCAGCAGAGATCAGTTACCAGAAGGAAACACCATATATTTT
v_call: TRBV7-8; cdr3_length: 15; clone_size: NA; j_call: TRBJ2-2; d_call: TRBD2; cdr3_aa: CASSLRTSGTGELFF; cdr3_nt: TGTGCCAGCAGCTTAAGGACTAGCGGCACCGGGGAGCTGTTTTTT
v_call: TRBV19; cdr3_length: 15; clone_size: NA; j_call: TRBJ2-3; d_call: TRBD1; cdr3_aa: CASSRQGVRTDTQYF; cdr3_nt: TGTGCCAGTAGTAGACAGGGTGTAAGGACAGATACGCAGTATTTT
v_call: TRBV30; cdr3_length: 14; clone_size: few; j_call: TRBJ2-7; d_call: NA; cdr3_aa: CAWSVELHLGEQYF; cdr3_nt: TGTGCCTGGAGTGTAGAATTACACCTCGGGGAGCAGTACTTC
v_call: TRBV10-3; cdr3_length: 14; clone_size: NA; j_call: TRBJ2-3; d_call: TRBD2; cdr3_aa: CATRLAGESDTQYF; cdr3_nt: TGTGCCACGAGACTAGCGGGAGAATCAGATACGCAGTATTTT
v_call: TRBV6-6; cdr3_length: 15; clone_size: NA; j_call: TRBJ2-1; d_call: TRBD2; cdr3_aa: CASSYSGRAPYEQFF; cdr3_nt: TGTGCCAGCAGTTATAGCGGGAGGGCTCCCTATGAGCAGTTCTTC
v_call: TRBV19; cdr3_length: 13; clone_size: NA; j_call: TRBJ1-2; d_call: NA; cdr3_aa: CASKNGKRGGYTF; cdr3_nt: TGTGCCAGTAAGAATGGCAAGCGGGGTGGCTACACCTTC
v_call: TRBV7-9; cdr3_length: 15; clone_size: NA; j_call: TRBJ1-1; d_call: NA; cdr3_aa: CASSLVPGGETEAFF; cdr3_nt: TGTGCCAGCAGCTTAGTACCCGGGGGCGAGACTGAAGCTTTCTTT
v_call: TRBV2; cdr3_length: 12; clone_size: NA; j_call: TRBJ1-2; d_call: TRBD1; cdr3_aa: CASSDRGYGYTF; cdr3_nt: TGTGCCAGCAGCGACAGGGGCTATGGCTACACCTTC
v_call: TRBV9; cdr3_length: 13; clone_size: NA; j_call: TRBJ1-3; d_call: NA; cdr3_aa: CASSGTSGNTIYF; cdr3_nt: TGTGCCAGCAGCGGGACCTCTGGAAACACCATATATTTT
v_call: TRBV5-6; cdr3_length: 15; clone_size: NA; j_call: TRBJ1-5; d_call: NA; cdr3_aa: CASSWGPSSNQPQHF; cdr3_nt: TGTGCCAGCAGCTGGGGACCAAGTAGCAATCAGCCCCAGCATTTT
v_call: TRBV28; cdr3_length: 13; clone_size: NA; j_call: TRBJ1-1; d_call: NA; cdr3_aa: CASSLARPTEAFF; cdr3_nt: TGTGCCAGCAGTTTAGCCCGACCCACTGAAGCTTTCTTT
v_call: TRBV19; cdr3_length: 18; clone_size: NA; j_call: TRBJ1-5; d_call: NA; cdr3_aa: CASIHPRQLYSSNQPQHF; cdr3_nt: TGTGCCAGTATCCACCCCCGACAGCTCTACAGTAGCAATCAGCCCCAGCATTTT